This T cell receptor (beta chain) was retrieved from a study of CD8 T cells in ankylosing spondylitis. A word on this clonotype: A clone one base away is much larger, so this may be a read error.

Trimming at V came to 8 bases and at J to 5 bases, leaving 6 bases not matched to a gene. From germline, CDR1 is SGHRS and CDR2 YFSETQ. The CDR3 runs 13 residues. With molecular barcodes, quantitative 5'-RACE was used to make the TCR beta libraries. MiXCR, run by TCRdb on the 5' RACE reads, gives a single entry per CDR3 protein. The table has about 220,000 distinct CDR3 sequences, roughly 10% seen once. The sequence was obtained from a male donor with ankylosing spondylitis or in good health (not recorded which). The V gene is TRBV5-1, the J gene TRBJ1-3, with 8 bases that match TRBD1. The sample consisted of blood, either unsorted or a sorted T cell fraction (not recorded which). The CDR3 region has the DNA TGCGCCAGTTCGACAGGGGATAGAAACACCATATATTTT. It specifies CASSTGDRNTIYF.